The 31 T cell receptor beta chains below were found in one sample sequenced in a study of T cells after yellow fever vaccination. TCRdb recomputed calls from the 5' RACE reads with MiXCR, one row per CDR3 protein. The data show around 260,000 distinct CDR3 sequences, over 4.5% seen once. The sample here was CD4+ T cells sorted from PBMCs, taken on the day of the yellow fever booster vaccination. The receptors here all came from a man aged 18-30 years who received the YFV17D yellow fever vaccine.

The CDR3 sequence is CASSTRLGYSNQPQHF. For the CDR3, the DNA is TGTGCCAGCAGTACACGCCTGGGTTATAGCAATCAGCCCCAGCATTTT. The genes are TRBV28 and TRBJ1-5; D is unclear. Per germline, CDR1 MDHEN and CDR2 SYDVKM. V gave up 5 bases and J gave up 0 bases, with 14 bases separating them. The CDR3 loop spans 16 amino acids.

V usage is TRBV6-1 and J usage is TRBJ1-1; 7 nucleotides agree with TRBD1. This CDR3 is 15 amino acids long. Germline V gene lookup returns CDR1 MNHNS and CDR2 SASEGT. V gave up 5 bases and J gave up 4 bases; unmatched junction bases: 10. CDR3 sequence reads: CASSTTGQTITEAFF. The CDR3 DNA sequence: TGTGCCAGCAGTACCACGGGACAGACGATCACTGAAGCTTTCTTT.

This clonotype was counted a few times. The gene calls are TRBV6-1 and TRBJ1-1; possibly TRBD1 for D (5 bases). There are 15 residues in the CDR3. V lost 1 base, J lost 0 bases, and 9 bases lay in between. Germline lookup yields CDR1 MNHNS and CDR2 SASEGT. The CDR3 here is CASSEVQGMNTEAFF. CDR3 in DNA: TGTGCCAGCAGTGAAGTCCAGGGTATGAACACTGAAGCTTTCTTT.

The rearrangement uses TRBV18 and TRBJ2-7, with 7 positions matching TRBD1. The V gene end was trimmed by 5 bases and the J gene end by 4 bases; junction bases not matched to a gene: 8. The germline V gene has CDR1 KGHSH and CDR2 LQKENI. This CDR3 comprises 14 residues. The CDR3: CASSGGQTRYEQYF. The CDR3 DNA is TGTGCCAGCTCAGGGGGACAGACCAGGTACGAGCAGTACTTC.

CDR3 DNA: TGTGCCAGCGGGGGGGTGAGATACTATGGCTACACCTTC. The encoded protein is CASGGVRYYGYTF. This sequence joins TRBV6-1 and TRBJ1-2; perhaps TRBD1 as D (5 bases). This CDR3 is 13 amino acids long. V was cut by 8 bases and J by 3 bases, with 13 bases left in between. Germline V gene lookup returns CDR1 MNHNS and CDR2 SASEGT.

The chain has TRBV6-1 and TRBJ2-2, with D possibly TRBD2 on 6 matching bases. The CDR3 covers 14 residues. V lost 4 bases and J lost 4, with 10 bases in between. Per the germline V gene, CDR1 is MNHNS and CDR2 is SASEGT. The DNA for the CDR3 is TGTGCCAGCAGTGGGGGACTTGGCACCGGGGAGCTGTTTTTT. This gives the protein CASSGGLGTGELFF.

This chain connects TRBV20-1 to TRBJ2-6, with D hard to call. V lost 6 bases to trimming and J lost 0 bases, with 15 bases between them. This CDR3 has 16 residues. The V gene's germline CDR1 is DFQATT and CDR2 SNEGSKA (reference sequence). Here the CDR3 DNA reads TGCAGTGCAGATCAAGGCACAATCTCTGGGGCCAACGTCCTGACTTTC. It encodes CSADQGTISGANVLTF.

The chain couples TRBV2 to TRBJ2-2; D is possibly TRBD2 (5 bases). Germline assignment: CDR1 SNHLY and CDR2 FYNNEI. This CDR3 spans 15 amino acids. The germline V and J ends were trimmed by 2 bases and 4 bases, with 11 bases remaining between them. CDR3 bases: TGTGCCAGCAGTGAACGGGGTTTGGTCACCGGGGAGCTGTTTTTT. The encoded protein is CASSERGLVTGELFF.

The chain is built from TRBV20-1 and TRBJ1-2, with D hard to call. The CDR3 is 12 residues long. V shed 4 bases and J shed 7 bases, with 13 bases lying between them. Germline V CDR1 and CDR2: DFQATT, SNEGSKA (reference sequence). DNA for the CDR3: TGCAGTGCTACCCACCCCCTGAGTGGCTACACCTTC. It translates to CSATHPLSGYTF.

The rearrangement uses TRBV28 and TRBJ1-5; the D is unclear. From germline, CDR1 is MDHEN and CDR2 SYDVKM. V lost 4 bases, J lost 0 bases, and 10 bases lay in between. The CDR3 consists of 15 residues. CDR3 region: CASSWQDYSNQPQHF. The CDR3 DNA sequence: TGTGCCAGCAGTTGGCAGGACTATAGCAATCAGCCCCAGCATTTT.

The chain uses TRBV4-2 and TRBJ2-6; 7 bases are shared with TRBD1. Trimming cost V 1 base and J 4 bases; bases outside gene matches: 10. The V gene's germline CDR1 is LGHNA and CDR2 YNFKEQ. The CDR3 has 18 amino acids. This chain's CDR3 is CASSQVSRGQRGANVLTF. CDR3 bases: TGTGCCAGCAGCCAAGTATCTAGGGGGCAGAGAGGGGCCAACGTCCTGACTTTC.

This clonotype was picked up a small number of times. The V call is TRBV20-1, the J call TRBJ2-7; the D gene is possibly TRBD2 (5 bases). Germline CDR1 is DFQATT and CDR2 is SNEGSKA (reference sequence). CDR3 size: 14 residues. The ends were cut back, 1 base at V and 2 bases at J, with 12 bases in the middle. CDR3 loop: CSARGGEFTYEQYF. The DNA of the CDR3 is TGCAGTGCTAGAGGTGGGGAGTTCACCTACGAGCAGTACTTC.

There are a few counts of this clonotype. This chain uses TRBV7-2 with TRBJ1-2; D not certain. Germline assignment: CDR1 SGHTA and CDR2 FQGNSA. CDR3 length: 11 amino acids. The V end was cut by 4 bases, the J end by 14 bases, with 14 bases between. CDR3 residues: CASSSPGRTTF. The CDR3 region has the DNA TGTGCCAGCAGCTCACCGGGCCGAACTACCTTC.

V gene TRBV7-8 combines with J gene TRBJ1-5; D unresolved. V was trimmed by 3 bases and J by 1 base, leaving 16 bases between them. Germline V gene data show CDR1 as SGHVS and CDR2 as FQNEAQ. The length of the CDR3 is 17 residues. CDR3: CASSFYPSRRSNQPQHF. The CDR3 nucleotides read TGTGCCAGCAGCTTTTACCCTTCCAGACGCAGCAATCAGCCCCAGCATTTT.

A few counts support this clonotype. The CDR3 DNA sequence: TGTGCCAGCAGCTTACGACAGTTCGCTGAAGCTTTCTTT. Translation: CASSLRQFAEAFF. The rearrangement links TRBV11-2 to TRBJ1-1; D may be TRBD1 (5 bases). CDR1 is SGHAT and CDR2 is FQNNGV in the germline V gene. The CDR3 is made up of 13 amino acids. Trimming removed 2 bases from V and 6 bases from J, with 10 bases in between.

The CDR3 DNA follows: TGTGCCAGCAGCTTAGAGTCAGCGCCTCGTTATGGCTACACCTTC. This translates into CASSLESAPRYGYTF. V and J are TRBV7-2 and TRBJ1-2; the D is unclear. The germline V gene encodes CDR1 SGHTA and CDR2 FQGNSA. CDR3 size: 15 residues. V was trimmed by 1 base and J by 5 bases, leaving 14 bases between them. Full variable domain (outside the CDR3, taken from reference TRBV7-2 and TRBJ1-2): GAGVSQSPSNKVTEKGKDVELRCDPISGHTALYWYRQSLGQGLEFLIYFQGNSAPDKSGLPSDRFSAERTGGSVSTLTIQRTQQEDSAVYLCASSLESAPRYGYTFGSGTRLTVV.

In its sample, this clonotype was seen a few times. The chain has TRBV10-3 and TRBJ2-7, with a possible D match to TRBD2 (6 bases). The CDR3 spans 12 residues. Germline loops: CDR1 ENHRY, CDR2 SYGVKD. Trimming pared 4 bases from V and 5 bases from J, leaving 9 bases between. CDR3 region: CAISVGGDEQYF. The DNA for the CDR3 is TGTGCCATCAGTGTAGGCGGGGACGAGCAGTACTTC.

This clonotype was recorded many times. The chain joins TRBV5-1 to TRBJ1-2; a possible D gene is TRBD1 (6 bases). The CDR3 extends over 15 amino acids. Germline CDR1 is SGHRS and CDR2 is YFSETQ. Trimming removed 4 bases from V and 1 base from J, with 14 bases in between. The CDR3 sequence is CASSLEGQLNYGYTF. CDR3 nucleotide sequence: TGCGCCAGCAGCCTAGAGGGACAACTTAACTATGGCTACACCTTC.

The rearrangement uses TRBV4-1 and TRBJ2-3; TRBD2 might be the D (6 bases). The CDR3 is made up of 16 amino acids. Per germline, CDR1 MGHRA and CDR2 YSYEKL. The V end lost 3 bases, the J end lost 6 bases, and 19 bases lay between the germline ends. The CDR3: CASSQRSGGLADTQYF. The CDR3 DNA sequence: TGCGCCAGCAGCCAGAGATCGGGCGGTCTAGCGGATACGCAGTATTTT.

The sample holds a few counts of this clonotype. CDR3 nucleotides: TGTGCCAGCAGTTACCCATCGACAGAAATTGGAGCTTTCTTT. This translates into CASSYPSTEIGAFF. V usage is TRBV6-6 and J usage is TRBJ1-1; TRBD1 is a possible D gene (5 bases). Germline V gene lookup returns CDR1 MNHNY and CDR2 SVGAGI (reference sequence). The CDR3 loop spans 14 amino acids. V was clipped by 2 bases and J by 10 bases, with 17 bases between them.

The chain couples TRBV5-1 to TRBJ2-5, with TRBD1 matching over 8 bases. Trimming cost V 4 bases and J 3 bases; bases outside gene matches: 14. Germline-derived CDR1 and CDR2 are SGHRS and YFSETQ. CDR3 size: 17 residues. The CDR3: CASSRSPSGTGKETQYF. In DNA form, the CDR3 reads TGCGCCAGCAGCCGTTCTCCATCCGGGACAGGCAAAGAGACCCAGTACTTC. The full variable domain, completed using reference TRBV5-1 and TRBJ2-5, is KAGVTQTPRYLIKTRGQQVTLSCSPISGHRSVSWYQQTPGQGLQFLFEYFSETQRNKGNFPGRFSGRQFSNSRSEMNVSTLELGDSALYLCASSRSPSGTGKETQYFGPGTRLLVL.

The chain joins TRBV18 to TRBJ2-4; D is possibly TRBD2 (6 bases). Trimming removed 3 bases at V and 8 bases at J, with 8 bases between. The CDR3 runs to 12 residues. Germline V gives CDR1 KGHSH, CDR2 LQKENI. In DNA form, the CDR3 reads TGTGCCAGCTCACCTGGGGAGGACATTCAGTACTTC. This sequence encodes CASSPGEDIQYF. Together with reference TRBV18 and TRBJ2-4, the CDR3 gives the full variable domain: NAGVMQNPRHLVRRRGQEARLRCSPMKGHSHVYWYRQLPEEGLKFMVYLQKENIIDESGMPKERFSAEFPKEGPSILRIQQVVRGDSAAYFCASSPGEDIQYFGAGTRLSVL.

This clonotype was counted many times. This chain links TRBV6-6 with TRBJ2-3; 10 nucleotides match TRBD2. This CDR3 has 14 residues. From germline, CDR1 is MNHNY and CDR2 SVGAGI (reference sequence). V shed 6 bases, J shed 4 bases, and the junction held 4 bases outside the gene matches. As DNA, the CDR3 is TGTGCCAGCAGACGAGCGGGGGGGCCAGATACGCAGTATTTT. Amino acids: CASRRAGGPDTQYF.

This clonotype was recorded many times. The rearrangement links TRBV24-1 to TRBJ2-3; 7 bases line up with TRBD2. The CDR3 spans 15 residues. Looked up from germline, CDR1 is KGHDR and CDR2 is SFDVKD. V was clipped by 4 bases and J by 5 bases; unmatched bases: 8. The CDR3 DNA reads as TGTGCCACCAGTGACACGCGGGGGTACGGAGATACGCAGTATTTT. Translated, it gives CATSDTRGYGDTQYF.

The V and J genes are TRBV5-1 and TRBJ2-1; D gene unclear. Trimming left V 3 bases short and J 0 bases short, with 16 bases between. Looked up from germline, CDR1 is SGHRS and CDR2 is YFSETQ. This CDR3 has 17 residues. The DNA for the CDR3 is TGCGCCAGCAGCTCCCTACCCTTATCCAGCTCCTACAATGAGCAGTTCTTC. Its protein product is CASSSLPLSSSYNEQFF.

This clonotype was picked up a small number of times. The chain joins TRBV30 to TRBJ1-1, with unresolved D. Germline CDR1 and CDR2: GTSNPN and SVGIG (reference sequence). V lost 0 bases, J lost 5 bases, and 7 bases lay in between. This CDR3 spans 12 amino acids. CDR3 sequence reads: CAWSVGRTEAFF. In DNA, the CDR3 is TGTGCCTGGAGTGTGGGGAGAACTGAAGCTTTCTTT. Full variable domain (outside the CDR3, taken from reference TRBV30 and TRBJ1-1): SQTIHQWPATLVQPVGSPLSLECTVEGTSNPNLYWYRQAAGRGLQLLFYSVGIGQISSEVPQNLSASRPQDRQFILSSKKLLLSDSGFYLCAWSVGRTEAFFGQGTRLTVV.

This clonotype was seen a handful of times. The chain employs TRBV6-5 and TRBJ1-6; D is perhaps TRBD1 (5 bases). The V end was cut by 0 bases, the J end by 10 bases, with 10 bases between. The CDR3 consists of 14 residues. The germline CDR1 and CDR2 sequences are MNHEY and SVGAGI. CDR3 loop: CASSYSKGLSPLHF. CDR3 sequence (DNA): TGTGCCAGCAGTTACTCTAAGGGGCTATCACCCCTCCACTTT.

The rearrangement joins TRBV6-5 to TRBJ1-1; tentative D call: TRBD1 (6 bases). Germline assignment: CDR1 MNHEY and CDR2 SVGAGI. The CDR3 has 14 residues. The V end lost 6 bases, the J end lost 7 bases, and 18 bases lay between the germline ends. The CDR3 DNA is TGTGCCAGCAGACACAGGGTAGAGGAGGGTGAAGCTTTCTTT. Protein sequence: CASRHRVEEGEAFF.

This clonotype was counted ten times or more. The V and J genes are TRBV5-1 and TRBJ2-2; D is unresolved. Trimming left V 2 bases short and J 1 base short, with 6 bases between. Germline-derived CDR1 and CDR2 are SGHRS and YFSETQ. The CDR3 sequence is 14 residues long. The CDR3 DNA follows: TGCGCCAGCAGCTTTGCAGGGAACACCGGGGAGCTGTTTTTT. Translated: CASSFAGNTGELFF.

This clonotype was counted at least ten times. The chain employs TRBV18 and TRBJ2-1; D uncertain. This CDR3 spans 14 amino acids. Germline V gene sequence: CDR1 KGHSH, CDR2 LQKENI. Trimming stripped 6 bases from V and 5 bases from J, with 14 bases between. This chain's CDR3 is CASSPEGNDNEQFF. CDR3 in DNA: TGTGCCAGCTCGCCAGAAGGGAACGACAATGAGCAGTTCTTC.

The chain joins TRBV18 to TRBJ1-1, with D maybe TRBD1 (5 bases). V gave up 1 base and J gave up 1 base, with 10 bases separating them. The CDR3 is 15 residues long. Germline assignment: CDR1 KGHSH and CDR2 LQKENI. The CDR3, as DNA: TGTGCCAGCTCACCACTCCAACAGGAGAACACTGAAGCTTTCTTT. The encoded protein is CASSPLQQENTEAFF. The full variable domain, its missing parts supplied by reference TRBV18 and TRBJ1-1, is NAGVMQNPRHLVRRRGQEARLRCSPMKGHSHVYWYRQLPEEGLKFMVYLQKENIIDESGMPKERFSAEFPKEGPSILRIQQVVRGDSAAYFCASSPLQQENTEAFFGQGTRLTVV.